Sequencing of this T cell receptor beta chain was carried out in a study of T cells in Graves' hyperthyroidism and ophthalmopathy (dated by TCRdb to between 2019 and 2020). About the study as a whole: Peripheral blood was collected at initial diagnosis, before any treatment. To identify distinguishing TCR V-J signatures, a discovery cohort of about 100 patients was used, comprising approximately 40 with Graves' ophthalmopathy and about 59 with stable Graves' hyperthyroidism. For training and testing, the 100 patients in the discovery cohort were randomly divided in a 7:3 ratio. Whether ophthalmopathy could be predicted prospectively was tested in an independent validation cohort made up of 18 to 20 hyperthyroidism patients plus 17 patients who later progressed to ophthalmopathy. Thyroid tissue and blood T-cell repertoires from about six Graves' hyperthyroidism patients were also compared in the study. The paper reports TCR Vbeta CDR3 sequencing of approximately 140 peripheral blood samples: 40 to 45 ophthalmopathy, fewer than 80 hyperthyroidism and approximately 17 progressor patients. Once sampling was done, hyperthyroidism patients were given methimazole at a starting dose of 30 mg daily, whereas ophthalmopathy patients were given high-dose intravenous methylprednisolone. Overall study results and their limits: In validation, the model predicted progression to ophthalmopathy a median of about 6 months before onset, with roughly 71% sensitivity and around 76% specificity. Most expanded thyroid clonotypes (frequency above 0.001) were also found in blood, which suggests that blood repertoires may mirror thyroid immune responses. No statistical method was used to fix the sample size in advance, and group allocation was not hidden from the investigators. A 13 V-J signature model separated ophthalmopathy from stable hyperthyroidism, with roughly 88% sensitivity and 81% to 82% specificity in cross-validation and 80%/75% in testing.

The TCR beta CDR3 regions were amplified from the RNA transcripts. The first round of RT-PCR for the TCR CDR3 was performed with the HTBI primer set and the Qiagen OneStep RT-PCR kit. Libraries were constructed in a second round of multiplex PCR, after which size selection and purification were performed. Paired-end sequencing of the libraries was performed with 100 bp reads on an Illumina HiSeq2000. Regarding the original processing steps: SOAPnuke was used to process the raw data, removing reads that contained adapters or uncalled bases, had a mean Phred below 15, or lacked an exact match to the constant primer or identifier. COPE v1.2.5 was used to merge high-quality paired reads, and clonotypes were defined as unique nucleotide sequences. MiTCR v1.1 was used to align clonotypes to the IMGT TRBV, TRBD and TRBJ reference segments. The analysis was restricted to V-J combinations with a frequency above 0.0001, which together covered just over 99% of the repertoires. A TCS score was defined as the ratio between F50 (clonal expansion) and ExV (chaos), using BLOSUM62-based TCRdist between CDR3 peptides within each V-J. Welch's t-statistics and random forest reduced fewer than 600 V-J features to under 15, which were used in a naive Bayes classifier (R e1071). TCRdb passed the public sequencing reads through fastp at Q25 and MiXCR, retaining productive beta sequences. Rows merge per CDR3 protein into single entries with the most common DNA and genes. V and J calls and clone size were set by TCRdb, not the authors. The sample contains fewer than 750,000 distinct CDR3 sequences, around 13% of them found a single time. Around 12% of the sample comes from the top ten.

Here V drops 3 bases and J drops 2 bases, and the junction holds 5 bases not matched to any gene. The germline V gene (reference sequence) supplies CDR1 DFQATT and CDR2 SNEGSKA. Taken from cysteine to phenylalanine, the CDR3 has 15 residues. Only CDR3 DNA is held: 45 bases, read in frame from base 1. This clonotype has ten or more counts. Its antigen specificity is not known. No much larger clone is present one base from it, and per-base qualities are unavailable. Ophthalmopathy patients had moderately to severely active disease, with a Clinical Activity Score of 3 or more, a NOSPECS grade of 4 or more, and a disease duration of less than 3 months. Any patient with an uncontrolled infection, another autoimmune disease, pregnancy or lactation was excluded. Diagnoses were based on clinical symptoms, serum thyroxine and TRAb, thyroid ultrasound and orbital computed tomography. PBMCs were separated from roughly 10 ml of fresh peripheral blood using Ficoll-Paque density gradient centrifugation. Total RNA was extracted using Trizol reagent, and RNA quality was assessed on an Agilent 2100 Bioanalyzer.

The specimen was blood. The TCR comes from a woman aged 50 to 60 with Graves' ophthalmopathy. The rearranged chain carries TRBV20-1 and TRBJ2-3; TRBD2 matches 10 bases in the middle. CDR3 sequence: CSASASGSLTDTQYF. Read as DNA, the sequence is TGCAGTGCTAGTGCTAGCGGGAGTCTCACAGATACGCAGTATTTT.